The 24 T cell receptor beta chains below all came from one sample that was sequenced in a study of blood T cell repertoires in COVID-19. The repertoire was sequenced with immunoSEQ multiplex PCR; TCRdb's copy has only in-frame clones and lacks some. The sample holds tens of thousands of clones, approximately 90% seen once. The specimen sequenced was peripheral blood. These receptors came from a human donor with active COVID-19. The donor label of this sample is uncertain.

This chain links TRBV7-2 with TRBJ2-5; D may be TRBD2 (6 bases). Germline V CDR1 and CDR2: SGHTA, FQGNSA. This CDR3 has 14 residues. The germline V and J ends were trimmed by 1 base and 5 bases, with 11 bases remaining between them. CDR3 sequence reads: CASSLVAGRETQYF. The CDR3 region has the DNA TGTGCCAGCAGCTTAGTGGCAGGGAGGGAGACCCAGTACTTC. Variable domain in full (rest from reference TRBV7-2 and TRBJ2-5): GAGVSQSPSNKVTEKGKDVELRCDPISGHTALYWYRQSLGQGLEFLIYFQGNSAPDKSGLPSDRFSAERTGGSVSTLTIQRTQQEDSAVYLCASSLVAGRETQYFGPGTRLLVL.

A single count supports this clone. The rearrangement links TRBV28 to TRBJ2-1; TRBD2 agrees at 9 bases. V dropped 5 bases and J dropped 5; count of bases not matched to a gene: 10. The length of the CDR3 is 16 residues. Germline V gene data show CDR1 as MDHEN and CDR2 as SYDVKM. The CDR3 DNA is TGTGCCAGCAGTCTTAGCGGGAGTAGTGGGGACAATGAGCAGTTCTTC. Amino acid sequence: CASSLSGSSGDNEQFF.

The CDR3 loop is CASSSSGSPYNEQFF. The CDR3 coding sequence is TGTGCCAGCAGCTCTAGCGGGAGTCCCTACAATGAGCAGTTCTTC. This chain uses TRBV7-6 with TRBJ2-1; TRBD2 aligns across 10 bases. The V and J ends lost 4 bases and 2 bases, in that order; junction bases with no gene match: 2. The CDR3 consists of 15 residues. CDR1 and CDR2 (germline): SGHVS, FNYEAQ.

As DNA, the CDR3 is TGTGCCAGTAGCAGACAGGGCCATGATCAGCCCCAGCATTTT. Its translation: CASSRQGHDQPQHF. The genes are TRBV25-1 and TRBJ1-5, with 7 bases identical to TRBD1. The CDR3 length is 14 residues. In germline, CDR1 is MGHDK, CDR2 SYGVNS. The trim removed 9 bases at V and 5 bases at J, leaving 10 bases unmatched.

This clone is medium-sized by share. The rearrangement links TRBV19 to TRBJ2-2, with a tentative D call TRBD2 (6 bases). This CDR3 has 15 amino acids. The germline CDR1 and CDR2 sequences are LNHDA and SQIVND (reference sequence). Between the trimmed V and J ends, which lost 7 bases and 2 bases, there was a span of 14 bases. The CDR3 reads CASMVGGINTGELFF. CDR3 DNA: TGTGCCAGTATGGTAGGCGGGATTAACACCGGGGAGCTGTTTTTT.

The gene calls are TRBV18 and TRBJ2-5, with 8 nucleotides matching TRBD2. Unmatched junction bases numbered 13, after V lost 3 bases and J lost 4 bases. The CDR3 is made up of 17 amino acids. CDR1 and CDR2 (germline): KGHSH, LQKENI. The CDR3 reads CASSPLRAREALETQYF. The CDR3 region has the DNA TGTGCCAGCTCACCCTTAAGGGCGCGGGAGGCTCTAGAGACCCAGTACTTC.

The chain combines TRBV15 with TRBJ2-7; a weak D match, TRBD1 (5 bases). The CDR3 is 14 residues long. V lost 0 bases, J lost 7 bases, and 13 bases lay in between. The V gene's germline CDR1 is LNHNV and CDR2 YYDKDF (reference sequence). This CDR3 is CATSREGRVGEQYF. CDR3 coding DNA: TGTGCCACCAGCAGAGAGGGCAGGGTGGGGGAGCAGTACTTC. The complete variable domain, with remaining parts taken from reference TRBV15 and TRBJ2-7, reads DAMVIQNPRYQVTQFGKPVTLSCSQTLNHNVMYWYQQKSSQAPKLLFHYYDKDFNNEADTPDNFQSRRPNTSFCFLDIRSPGLGDTAMYLCATSREGRVGEQYFGPGTRLTVT.

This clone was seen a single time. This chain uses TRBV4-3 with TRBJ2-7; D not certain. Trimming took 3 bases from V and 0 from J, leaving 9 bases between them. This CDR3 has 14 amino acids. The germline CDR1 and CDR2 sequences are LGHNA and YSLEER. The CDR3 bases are TGCGCCAGCAGCCAGAGATGGGCCTCCTACGAGCAGTACTTC. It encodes CASSQRWASYEQYF.

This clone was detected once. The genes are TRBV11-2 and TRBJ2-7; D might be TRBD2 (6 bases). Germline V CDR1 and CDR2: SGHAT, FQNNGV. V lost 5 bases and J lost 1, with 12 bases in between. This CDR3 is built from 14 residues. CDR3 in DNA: TGTGCCAGCAGCCCCGAGCGGGTATCCTACGAGCAGTACTTC. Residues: CASSPERVSYEQYF.

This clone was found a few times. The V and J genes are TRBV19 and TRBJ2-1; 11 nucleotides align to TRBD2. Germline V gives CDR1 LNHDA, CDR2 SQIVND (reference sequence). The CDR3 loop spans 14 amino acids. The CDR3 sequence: CATGTSGDFNEQFF. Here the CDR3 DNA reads TGTGCAACGGGGACTAGCGGAGACTTCAATGAGCAGTTCTTC.

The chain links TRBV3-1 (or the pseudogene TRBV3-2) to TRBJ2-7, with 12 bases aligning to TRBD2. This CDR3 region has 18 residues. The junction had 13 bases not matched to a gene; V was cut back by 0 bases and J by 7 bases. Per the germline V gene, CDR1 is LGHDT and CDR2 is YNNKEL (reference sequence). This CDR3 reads CASSQDPPASGRAREQYF. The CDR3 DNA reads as TGTGCCAGCAGCCAAGATCCGCCTGCTAGCGGGAGGGCCCGAGAGCAGTACTTC.

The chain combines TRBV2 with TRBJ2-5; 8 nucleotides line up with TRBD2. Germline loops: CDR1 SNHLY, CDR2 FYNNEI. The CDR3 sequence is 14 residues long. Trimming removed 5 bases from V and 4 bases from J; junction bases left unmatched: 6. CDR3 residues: CASSNRREGETQYF. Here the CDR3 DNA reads TGTGCCAGCAGTAACCGACGGGAGGGAGAGACCCAGTACTTC.

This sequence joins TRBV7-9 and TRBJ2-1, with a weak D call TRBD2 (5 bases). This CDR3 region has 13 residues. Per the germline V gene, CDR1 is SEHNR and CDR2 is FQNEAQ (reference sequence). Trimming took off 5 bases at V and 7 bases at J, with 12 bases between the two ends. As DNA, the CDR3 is TGTGCCAGCAGCCTTATGGACTCAAATGAGCAGTTCTTC. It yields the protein CASSLMDSNEQFF. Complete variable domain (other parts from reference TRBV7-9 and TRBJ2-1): DTGVSQNPRHKITKRGQNVTFRCDPISEHNRLYWYRQTLGQGPEFLTYFQNEAQLEKSRLLSDRFSAERPKGSFSTLEIQRTEQGDSAMYLCASSLMDSNEQFFGPGTRLTVL.

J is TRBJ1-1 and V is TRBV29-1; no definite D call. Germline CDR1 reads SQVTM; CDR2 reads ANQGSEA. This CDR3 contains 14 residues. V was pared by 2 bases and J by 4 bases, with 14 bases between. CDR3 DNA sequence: TGCAGCGTTGAATATAACGGGGTGGGCACTGAAGCTTTCTTT. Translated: CSVEYNGVGTEAFF.

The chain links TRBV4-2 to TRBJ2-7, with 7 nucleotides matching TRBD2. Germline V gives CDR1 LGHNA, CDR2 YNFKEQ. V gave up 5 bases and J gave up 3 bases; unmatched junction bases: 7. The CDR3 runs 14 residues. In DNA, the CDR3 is TGTGCCAGCAGCGAGCGGGACGGAGGCTACGAGCAGTACTTC. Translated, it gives CASSERDGGYEQYF.

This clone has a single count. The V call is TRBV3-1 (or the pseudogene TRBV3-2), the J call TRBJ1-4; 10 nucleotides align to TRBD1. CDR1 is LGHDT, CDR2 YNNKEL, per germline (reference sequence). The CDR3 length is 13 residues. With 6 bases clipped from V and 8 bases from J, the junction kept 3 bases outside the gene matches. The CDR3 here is CASRGTGEEKLFF. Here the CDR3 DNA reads TGTGCCAGCAGGGGGACAGGGGAAGAAAAACTGTTTTTT.

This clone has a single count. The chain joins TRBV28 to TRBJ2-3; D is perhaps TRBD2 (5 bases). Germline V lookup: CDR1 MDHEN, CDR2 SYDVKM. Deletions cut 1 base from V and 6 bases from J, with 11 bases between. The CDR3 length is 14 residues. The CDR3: CASSLSVGLDTQYF. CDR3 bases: TGTGCCAGCAGTTTATCGGTCGGACTGGATACGCAGTATTTT.

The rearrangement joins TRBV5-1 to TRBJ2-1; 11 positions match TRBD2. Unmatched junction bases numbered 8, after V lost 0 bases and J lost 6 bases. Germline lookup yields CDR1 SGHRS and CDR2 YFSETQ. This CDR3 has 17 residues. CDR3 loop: CASSLGGVAGGSNEQFF. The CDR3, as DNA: TGCGCCAGCAGCTTGGGAGGGGTAGCGGGAGGGAGCAATGAGCAGTTCTTC.

The CDR3 loop reads CASSERTSGREGNIQYF. In DNA form, the CDR3 reads TGTGCCAGCAGCGAACGGACTAGCGGGAGGGAGGGAAACATTCAGTACTTC. This chain uses TRBV7-9 with TRBJ2-4, with 15 bases matching TRBD2. CDR1 is SEHNR and CDR2 is FQNEAQ in the germline V gene (reference sequence). The CDR3 loop spans 17 amino acids. With 5 bases clipped from V and 6 bases from J, the junction kept 8 bases outside the gene matches.

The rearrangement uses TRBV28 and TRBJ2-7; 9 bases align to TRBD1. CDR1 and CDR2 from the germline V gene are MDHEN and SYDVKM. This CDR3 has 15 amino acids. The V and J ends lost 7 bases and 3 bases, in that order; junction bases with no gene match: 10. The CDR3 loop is CASNPAGTGIYEQYF. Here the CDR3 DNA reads TGTGCCAGCAACCCAGCCGGGACAGGGATCTACGAGCAGTACTTC.

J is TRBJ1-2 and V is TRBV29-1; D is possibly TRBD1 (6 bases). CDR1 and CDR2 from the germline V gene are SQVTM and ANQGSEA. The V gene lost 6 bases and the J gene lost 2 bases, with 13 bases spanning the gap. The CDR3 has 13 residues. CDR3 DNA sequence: TGCAGCGTAGGGGGTAGGGGGAACTATGGCTACACCTTC. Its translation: CSVGGRGNYGYTF.

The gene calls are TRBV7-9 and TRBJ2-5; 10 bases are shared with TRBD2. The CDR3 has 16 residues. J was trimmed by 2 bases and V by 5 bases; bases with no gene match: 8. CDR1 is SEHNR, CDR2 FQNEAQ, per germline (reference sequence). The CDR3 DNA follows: TGTGCCAGCAGCAACCCTAGCGGGAGCTCACAAGAGACCCAGTACTTC. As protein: CASSNPSGSSQETQYF. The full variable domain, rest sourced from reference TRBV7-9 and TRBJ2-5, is DTGVSQNPRHKITKRGQNVTFRCDPISEHNRLYWYRQTLGQGPEFLTYFQNEAQLEKSRLLSDRFSAERPKGSFSTLEIQRTEQGDSAMYLCASSNPSGSSQETQYFGPGTRLLVL.

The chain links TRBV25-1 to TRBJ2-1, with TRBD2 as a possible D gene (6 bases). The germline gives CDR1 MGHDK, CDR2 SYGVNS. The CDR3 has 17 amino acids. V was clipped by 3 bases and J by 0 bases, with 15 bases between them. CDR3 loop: CASSDLGTPSSYNEQFF. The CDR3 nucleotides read TGTGCCAGCAGTGATCTCGGGACTCCGAGCTCCTACAATGAGCAGTTCTTC.

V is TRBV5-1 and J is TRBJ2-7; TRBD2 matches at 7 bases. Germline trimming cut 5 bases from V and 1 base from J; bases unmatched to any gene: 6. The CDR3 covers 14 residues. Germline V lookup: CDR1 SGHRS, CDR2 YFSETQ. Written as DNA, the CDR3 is TGCGCCAGCAGAACCGGGACTACATCCTACGAGCAGTACTTC. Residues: CASRTGTTSYEQYF.